This T cell receptor beta chain emerged from a study of blood T cell repertoires in COVID-19. Measured with immunoSEQ multiplex PCR; TCRdb has only the in-frame clones, and not every one. The table includes about 180,000 clones, around nine tenths detected once. Germline assignment: CDR1 MNHEY and CDR2 SMNVEV (reference sequence). Trimming at V came to 5 bases and at J to 4 bases, leaving 6 bases not matched to a gene. CDR3 length: 15 amino acids. The TCR comes from a man aged 55 to 70 with COVID-19, enrolled during active disease. Sequencing used peripheral blood. The V and J genes are TRBV27 and TRBJ2-1; TRBD2 matches 9 bases. The CDR3 nucleotides are TGTGCCAGCAGTCGACTAGCGGAGCGGTACAATGAGCAGTTCTTC. It translates to CASSRLAERYNEQFF.